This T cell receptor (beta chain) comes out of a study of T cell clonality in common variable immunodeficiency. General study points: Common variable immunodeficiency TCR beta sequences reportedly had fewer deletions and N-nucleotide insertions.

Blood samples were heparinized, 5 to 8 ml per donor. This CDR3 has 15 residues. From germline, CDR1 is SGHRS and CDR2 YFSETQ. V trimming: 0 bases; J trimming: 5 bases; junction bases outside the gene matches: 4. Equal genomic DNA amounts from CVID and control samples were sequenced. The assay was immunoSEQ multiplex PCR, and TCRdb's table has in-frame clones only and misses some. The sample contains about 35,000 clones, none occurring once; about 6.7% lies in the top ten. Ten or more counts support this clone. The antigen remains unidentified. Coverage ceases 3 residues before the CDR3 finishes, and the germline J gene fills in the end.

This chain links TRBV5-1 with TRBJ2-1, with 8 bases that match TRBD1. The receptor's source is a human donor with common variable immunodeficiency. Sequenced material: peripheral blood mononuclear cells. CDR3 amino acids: CASSLVQGGHNEQFF. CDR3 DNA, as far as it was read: TGCGCCAGCAGCTTGGTACAGGGGGGCCACAATGAG.